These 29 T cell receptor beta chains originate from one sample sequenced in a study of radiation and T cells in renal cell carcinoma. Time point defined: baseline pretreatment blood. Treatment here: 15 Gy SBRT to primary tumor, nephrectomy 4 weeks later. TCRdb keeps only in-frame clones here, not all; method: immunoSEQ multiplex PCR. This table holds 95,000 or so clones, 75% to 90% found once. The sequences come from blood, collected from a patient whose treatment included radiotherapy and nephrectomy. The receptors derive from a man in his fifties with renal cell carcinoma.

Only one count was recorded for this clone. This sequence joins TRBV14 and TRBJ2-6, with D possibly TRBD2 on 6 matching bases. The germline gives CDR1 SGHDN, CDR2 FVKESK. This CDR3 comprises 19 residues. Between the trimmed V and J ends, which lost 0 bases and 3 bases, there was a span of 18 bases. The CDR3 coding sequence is TGTGCCAGCAGCCAAGATCCCCGGGAGCAAATGTATGGGGCCAACGTCCTGACTTTC. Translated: CASSQDPREQMYGANVLTF.

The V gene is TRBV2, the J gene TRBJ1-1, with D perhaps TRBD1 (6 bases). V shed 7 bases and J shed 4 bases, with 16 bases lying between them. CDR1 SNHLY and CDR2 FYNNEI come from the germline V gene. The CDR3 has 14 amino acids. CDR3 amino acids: CASKEDRLITEAFF. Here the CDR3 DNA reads TGTGCCAGCAAGGAGGACAGACTCATCACTGAAGCTTTCTTT.

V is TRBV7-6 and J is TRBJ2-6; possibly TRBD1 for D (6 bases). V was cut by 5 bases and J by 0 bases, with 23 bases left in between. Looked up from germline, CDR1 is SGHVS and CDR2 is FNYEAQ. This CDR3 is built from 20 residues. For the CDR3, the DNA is TGTGCCAGCAGCCGCCGCCCGATACTGACAGGTATCTCTGGGGCCAACGTCCTGACTTTC. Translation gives CASSRRPILTGISGANVLTF.

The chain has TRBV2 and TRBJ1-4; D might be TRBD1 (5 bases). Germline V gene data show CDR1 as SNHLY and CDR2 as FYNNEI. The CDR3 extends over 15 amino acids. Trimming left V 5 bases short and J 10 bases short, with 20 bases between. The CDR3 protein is CASSLGTEALGKLFF. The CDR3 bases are TGTGCCAGCAGTCTTGGGACCGAGGCGTTAGGAAAACTGTTTTTT.

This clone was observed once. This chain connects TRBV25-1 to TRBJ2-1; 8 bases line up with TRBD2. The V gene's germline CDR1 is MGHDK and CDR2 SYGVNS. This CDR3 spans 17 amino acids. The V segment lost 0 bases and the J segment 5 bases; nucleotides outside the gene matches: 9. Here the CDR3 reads CASSEYGVAGIHNEQFF. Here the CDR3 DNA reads TGTGCCAGCAGTGAATATGGGGTAGCGGGAATCCACAATGAGCAGTTCTTC.

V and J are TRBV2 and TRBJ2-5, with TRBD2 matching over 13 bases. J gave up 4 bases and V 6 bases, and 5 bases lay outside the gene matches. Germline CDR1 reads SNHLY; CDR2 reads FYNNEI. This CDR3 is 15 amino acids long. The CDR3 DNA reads TGTGCCAGCAGGCCGGGACTAGCGGGGCTAGAGACCCAGTACTTC. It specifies CASRPGLAGLETQYF.

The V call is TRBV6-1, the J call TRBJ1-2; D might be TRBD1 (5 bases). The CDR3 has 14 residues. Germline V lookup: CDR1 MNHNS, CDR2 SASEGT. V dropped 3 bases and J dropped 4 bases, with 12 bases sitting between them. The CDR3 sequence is CASSEGGFFYGYTF. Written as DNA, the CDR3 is TGTGCCAGCAGTGAGGGGGGGTTTTTCTATGGCTACACCTTC.

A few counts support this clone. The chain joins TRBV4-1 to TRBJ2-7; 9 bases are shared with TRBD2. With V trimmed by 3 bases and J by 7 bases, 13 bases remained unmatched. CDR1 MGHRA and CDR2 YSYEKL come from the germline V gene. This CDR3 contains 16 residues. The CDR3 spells CASSQIILAGKREQYF. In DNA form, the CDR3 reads TGCGCCAGCAGCCAGATCATCCTAGCGGGAAAGAGAGAGCAGTACTTC.

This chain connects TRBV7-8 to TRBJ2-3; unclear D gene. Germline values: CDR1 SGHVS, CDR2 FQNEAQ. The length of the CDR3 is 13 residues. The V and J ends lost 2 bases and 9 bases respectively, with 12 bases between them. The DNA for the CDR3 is TGTGCCAGCAGCTTAAGTGTCGAGAGAACGCAGTATTTT. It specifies CASSLSVERTQYF.

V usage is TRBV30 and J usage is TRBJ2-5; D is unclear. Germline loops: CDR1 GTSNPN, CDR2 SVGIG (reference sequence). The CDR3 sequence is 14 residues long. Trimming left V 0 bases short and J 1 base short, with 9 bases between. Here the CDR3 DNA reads TGTGCCTGGAGTGTGGGCAGCCCCCAAGAGACCCAGTACTTC. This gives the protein CAWSVGSPQETQYF.

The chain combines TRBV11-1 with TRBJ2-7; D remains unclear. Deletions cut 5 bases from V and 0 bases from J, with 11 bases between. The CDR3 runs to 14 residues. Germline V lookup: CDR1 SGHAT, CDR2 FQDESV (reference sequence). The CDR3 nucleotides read TGTGCCAGCAGCCTCAGACGAAGCTCCTACGAGCAGTACTTC. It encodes CASSLRRSSYEQYF.

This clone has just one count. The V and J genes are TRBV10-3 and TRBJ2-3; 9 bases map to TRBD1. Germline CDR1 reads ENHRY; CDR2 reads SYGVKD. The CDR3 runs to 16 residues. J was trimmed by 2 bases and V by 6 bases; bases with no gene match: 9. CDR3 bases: TGTGCCATCAGGGAGGGGACAGGGTTTATCACAGATACGCAGTATTTT. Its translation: CAIREGTGFITDTQYF.

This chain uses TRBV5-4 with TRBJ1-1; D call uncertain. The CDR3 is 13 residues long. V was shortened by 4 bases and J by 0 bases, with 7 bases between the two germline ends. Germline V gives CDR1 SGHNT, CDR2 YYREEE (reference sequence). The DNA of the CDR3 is TGTGCCAGCAGCACAGCTCTGAACACTGAAGCTTTCTTT. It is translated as CASSTALNTEAFF.

The CDR3 nucleotides are TGTGCCAGCAGCTTAGAGGCAGGGCGAGGGTGGAATTCACCCCTCCACTTT. Amino acid sequence: CASSLEAGRGWNSPLHF. The chain is built from TRBV7-2 and TRBJ1-6; D is perhaps TRBD1 (5 bases). Looked up from germline, CDR1 is SGHTA and CDR2 is FQGNSA. V dropped 1 base and J dropped 7 bases, with 17 bases sitting between them. The CDR3 has 17 residues.

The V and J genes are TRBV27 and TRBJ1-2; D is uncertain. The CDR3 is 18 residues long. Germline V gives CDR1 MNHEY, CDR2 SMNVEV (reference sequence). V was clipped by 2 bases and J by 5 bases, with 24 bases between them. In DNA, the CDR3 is TGTGCCAGCAGTTTAGCTCCGACAAAAATCCATACGGGTTATGGCTACACCTTC. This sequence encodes CASSLAPTKIHTGYGYTF.

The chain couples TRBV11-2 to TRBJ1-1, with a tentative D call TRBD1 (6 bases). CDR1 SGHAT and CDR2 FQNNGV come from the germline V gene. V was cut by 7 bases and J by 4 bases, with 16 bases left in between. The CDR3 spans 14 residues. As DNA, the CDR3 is TGTGCCAGCATCCAGGGGAGTCTGGGCACTGAAGCTTTCTTT. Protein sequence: CASIQGSLGTEAFF.

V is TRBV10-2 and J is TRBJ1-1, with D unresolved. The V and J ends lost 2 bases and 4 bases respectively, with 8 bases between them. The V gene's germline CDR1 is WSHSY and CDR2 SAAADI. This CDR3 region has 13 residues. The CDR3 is CASSEKRTTEAFF. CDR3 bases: TGCGCCAGCAGTGAGAAAAGGACCACTGAAGCTTTCTTT.

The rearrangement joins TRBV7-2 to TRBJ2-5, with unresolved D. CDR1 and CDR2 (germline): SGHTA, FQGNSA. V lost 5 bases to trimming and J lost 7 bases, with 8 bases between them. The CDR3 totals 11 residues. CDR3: CASSPPGTQYF. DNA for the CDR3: TGTGCCAGCAGCCCTCCCGGGACCCAGTACTTC.

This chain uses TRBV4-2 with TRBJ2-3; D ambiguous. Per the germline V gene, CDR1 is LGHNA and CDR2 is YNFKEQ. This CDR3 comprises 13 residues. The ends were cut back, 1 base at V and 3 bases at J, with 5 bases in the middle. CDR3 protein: CASSQVKTDTQYF. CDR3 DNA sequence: TGTGCCAGCAGCCAAGTGAAGACAGATACGCAGTATTTT.

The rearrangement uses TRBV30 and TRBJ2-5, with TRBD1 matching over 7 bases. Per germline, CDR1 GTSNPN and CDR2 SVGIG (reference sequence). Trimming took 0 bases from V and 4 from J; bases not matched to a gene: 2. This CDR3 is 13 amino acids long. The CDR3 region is CAWSVQGLETQYF. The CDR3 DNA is TGTGCCTGGAGTGTACAGGGGTTAGAGACCCAGTACTTC.

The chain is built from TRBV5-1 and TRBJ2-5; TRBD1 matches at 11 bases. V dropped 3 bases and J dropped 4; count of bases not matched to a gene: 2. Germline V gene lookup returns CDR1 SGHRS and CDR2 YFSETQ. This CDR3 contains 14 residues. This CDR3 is CASSSGQGGETQYF. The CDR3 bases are TGCGCCAGCAGCTCGGGACAGGGGGGAGAGACCCAGTACTTC.

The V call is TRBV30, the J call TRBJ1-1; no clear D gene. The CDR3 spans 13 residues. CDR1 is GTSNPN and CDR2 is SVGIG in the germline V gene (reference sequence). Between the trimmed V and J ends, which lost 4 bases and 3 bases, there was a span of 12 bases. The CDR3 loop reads CAWTEDGYTEAFF. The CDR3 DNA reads TGTGCCTGGACCGAGGACGGCTACACTGAAGCTTTCTTT.

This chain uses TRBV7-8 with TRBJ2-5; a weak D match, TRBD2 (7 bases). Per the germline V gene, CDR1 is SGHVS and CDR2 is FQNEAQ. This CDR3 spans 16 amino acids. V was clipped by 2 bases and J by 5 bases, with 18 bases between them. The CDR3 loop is CASSLRWGGVTETQYF. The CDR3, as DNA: TGTGCCAGCAGCTTAAGGTGGGGGGGCGTCACGGAGACCCAGTACTTC.

CDR3 coding DNA: TGTGCTTCAGATCAGGGACTTAACTATGGCTACACCTTC. It is translated as CASDQGLNYGYTF. The V gene is TRBV6-1, the J gene TRBJ1-2; D might be TRBD1 (5 bases). The CDR3 spans 13 residues. Germline CDR1 reads MNHNS; CDR2 reads SASEGT.

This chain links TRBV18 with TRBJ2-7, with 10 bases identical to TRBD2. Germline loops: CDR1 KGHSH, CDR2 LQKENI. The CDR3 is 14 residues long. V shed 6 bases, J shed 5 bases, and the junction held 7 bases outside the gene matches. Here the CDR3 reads CASSGPGLANEQYF. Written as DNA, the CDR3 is TGTGCCAGCTCGGGGCCGGGACTAGCGAACGAGCAGTACTTC.

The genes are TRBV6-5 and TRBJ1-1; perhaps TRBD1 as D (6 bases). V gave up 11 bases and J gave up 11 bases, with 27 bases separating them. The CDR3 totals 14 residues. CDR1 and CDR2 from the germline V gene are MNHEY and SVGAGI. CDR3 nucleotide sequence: TGTGCCGGGCCCAGAATATACGGACAGTCTGGGGCTTTCTTT. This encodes CAGPRIYGQSGAFF.

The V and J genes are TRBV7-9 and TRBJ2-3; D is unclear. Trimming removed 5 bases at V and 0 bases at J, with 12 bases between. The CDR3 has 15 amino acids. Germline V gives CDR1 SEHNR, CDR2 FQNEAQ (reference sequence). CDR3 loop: CASSLTGLSTDTQYF. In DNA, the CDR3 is TGTGCCAGCAGCCTGACGGGCCTTAGCACAGATACGCAGTATTTT.

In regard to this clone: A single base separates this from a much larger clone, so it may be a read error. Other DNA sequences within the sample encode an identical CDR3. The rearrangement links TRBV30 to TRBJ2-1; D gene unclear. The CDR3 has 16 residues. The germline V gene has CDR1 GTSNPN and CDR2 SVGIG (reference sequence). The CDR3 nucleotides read TGCGCCTGGAGTGTACTCGGCCAGACCAGCCACAATGAGCAGTTCTTC. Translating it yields CAWSVLGQTSHNEQFF.

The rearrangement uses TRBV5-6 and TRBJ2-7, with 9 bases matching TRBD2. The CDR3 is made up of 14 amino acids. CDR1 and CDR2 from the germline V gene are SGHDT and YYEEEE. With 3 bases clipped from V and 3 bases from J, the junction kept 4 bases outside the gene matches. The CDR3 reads CASSSASGIYEQYF. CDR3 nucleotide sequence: TGTGCCAGCAGCTCAGCTAGCGGGATCTACGAGCAGTACTTC.